This entry features one T cell receptor beta chain sequence. Its antigen has not been determined. Per-base qualities were not stored, and no clone one base away is much larger. Whole blood was collected in K2EDTA tubes by collaborating institutions according to the institutions' own protocols. For TCRbeta analysis, collaborators shipped samples in one of three forms: frozen whole blood, isolated PBMCs, or DNA extracted from either of those sample types. A distance of 12 bases separates the germline ends of V and J, which lose 2 bases and 8 bases respectively. The germline V gene gives CDR1 as MNHEY and CDR2 as SVGAGI. Inclusive of the bounding cysteine and phenylalanine, the CDR3 is 14 residues long. The sequence is cut down to CDR3 DNA, 42 bases in frame from base 1. The data belong to a study of blood T cell repertoires in COVID-19 (dated by TCRdb to 2020 to 2022). Study-wide context: Samples from collaborators originated in the United States, Italy and Spain and spanned both the acute and convalescent phases of COVID-19. The repertoires were released in a freely available public database intended as a resource for research on the immune response to SARS-CoV-2. The samples were drawn from two sources: the first 160 participants of the ongoing ImmuneRACE study, and over 950 subjects contributed by 6 global collaborators. Deeply sampled blood TCRbeta repertoires from subjects exposed to, actively infected with, or recovered from COVID-19 were included in the dataset. Nearly every sample came with metadata listing a de-identified subject ID, COVID-19 status, age in years and sex. The material from the prospective study consisted of cDNA or gDNA derived from T cells, B-cell-depleted T cells, or PBMCs. Where HLA class I and class II types were available, the types were taken from metadata supplied by the sample provider, not from assay-based typing.

Study-level results and caveats: How much clinical and demographic metadata was included differed by source and by participant, and the metadata was provided uncurated.

The immunoSEQ Assay, a bias-controlled multiplex PCR, was used to amplify TCRbeta CDR3 regions from genomic DNA. On the study's bioinformatics: The number of nucleated cells in each sample was estimated by amplification of reference gene primers within the assay. Sequence reads were collapsed and filtered to measure the absolute abundance of every unique TCRbeta CDR3 rearrangement. For each sample, productive Simpson clonality was calculated as the square root of Simpson's diversity index over productive rearrangements. Not all clones reach the TCRdb copy of this immuneACCESS table, which keeps in-frame sequences only. Checked studies attribute under half of the gap to unresolved V genes and leave the rest unexplained. The V and J calls and clone size come from that table; D and trimming were worked out from the DNA. The sample table shows 45,000 to 70,000 clones, and 80% to 90% are seen once. Of the sample, about an eighth falls within the top ten clones.

Specimen: peripheral blood. The TCR was taken from a woman of 80 years or more with acute or convalescent COVID-19. The chain is assembled from TRBV6-5 and TRBJ1-4; TRBD1 is a weak D gene call, 5 bases matching. The nucleotide sequence reads TGTGCCAGCAGTTACACTGCAGGGTTGGAAAAACTGTTTTTT. The encoded protein is CASSYTAGLEKLFF.